This TCR beta chain was sequenced in a study of T cell responses to AZD1222 COVID-19 vaccine. This table comes from immunoSEQ multiplex PCR, and its TCRdb copy is limited to in-frame clones, with some not included. The table records around 110,000 clones, about 91% of them present only once. Germline loops: CDR1 SQVTM, CDR2 ANQGSEA. V lost 4 bases, J lost 5 bases, and 15 bases lay in between. The CDR3 covers 14 residues. This receptor was obtained from an adult who received the AZD1222 COVID-19 vaccine. The J gene is TRBJ2-1, the V gene TRBV29-1; D possibly corresponds to TRBD2 (6 bases). The source material was peripheral blood, sampled 28 days after the second AZD1222 dose. The CDR3 here is CSVAKAGFDNEQFF. DNA for the CDR3: TGCAGCGTTGCAAAAGCGGGCTTTGACAATGAGCAGTTCTTC.